The next 15 T cell receptor beta chains were all read from a single sample in a study of blood T cell repertoires in COVID-19. Profiled with immunoSEQ multiplex PCR; TCRdb holds only in-frame clones, not every one. The sample lists approximately 150,000 clones; 75% to 90% were seen once. Sequenced input: peripheral blood. Receptors originate from a man in his fifties with active or convalescent COVID-19.

V is TRBV5-1 and J is TRBJ2-4; D may be TRBD2 (5 bases). Trimming shortened V by 5 bases and J by 5 bases, and 14 bases separated the two germline ends. The length of the CDR3 is 14 residues. Looked up from germline, CDR1 is SGHRS and CDR2 is YFSETQ. As DNA, the CDR3 is TGCGCCAGCAGTGAGGGCAGACCCCAAAACATTCAGTACTTC. It is translated as CASSEGRPQNIQYF.

This clone was observed a few times. The same CDR3 is also encoded by other DNA sequences in this sample. The rearrangement links TRBV18 to TRBJ2-5; possibly TRBD1 for D (6 bases). V was cut by 3 bases and J by 5 bases, with 7 bases left in between. Germline assignment: CDR1 KGHSH and CDR2 LQKENI. CDR3 size: 12 residues. The CDR3 nucleotides read TGTGCCAGCTCACCCCAGGGGGAGACCCAGTACTTC. Translated, it gives CASSPQGETQYF.

The rearrangement joins TRBV19 to TRBJ1-2; 8 bases are a match to TRBD1. With 5 bases clipped from V and 6 bases from J, the junction kept 11 bases outside the gene matches. The CDR3 spans 15 residues. In germline, CDR1 is LNHDA, CDR2 SQIVND (reference sequence). DNA for the CDR3: TGTGCCAGTAGTCTGAGGACAGGGTCTCCCGATGGCTACACCTTC. Translating it yields CASSLRTGSPDGYTF. The full variable domain, its missing parts supplied by reference TRBV19 and TRBJ1-2, is DGGITQSPKYLFRKEGQNVTLSCEQNLNHDAMYWYRQDPGQGLRLIYYSQIVNDFQKGDIAEGYSVSREKKESFPLTVTSAQKNPTAFYLCASSLRTGSPDGYTFGSGTRLTVV.

The chain joins TRBV28 to TRBJ2-5; 12 bases map to TRBD1. J was trimmed by 5 bases and V by 5 bases; bases with no gene match: 6. This CDR3 spans 15 amino acids. Germline CDR1 and CDR2: MDHEN and SYDVKM. The CDR3 DNA follows: TGTGCCAGCAGTAGACCGGGACAGGGGGCTGAGACCCAGTACTTC. It is translated as CASSRPGQGAETQYF. Full variable domain (missing parts from reference TRBV28 and TRBJ2-5): DVKVTQSSRYLVKRTGEKVFLECVQDMDHENMFWYRQDPGLGLRLIYFSYDVKMKEKGDIPEGYSVSREKKERFSLILESASTNQTSMYLCASSRPGQGAETQYFGPGTRLLVL.

The chain carries TRBV15 and TRBJ2-7; D is perhaps TRBD2 (5 bases). Trimming cost V 4 bases and J 6 bases, with 13 bases left between them. The CDR3 consists of 13 residues. Germline CDR1 and CDR2: LNHNV and YYDKDF (reference sequence). The CDR3 is CATSKEPRAEQYF. The CDR3 nucleotides read TGTGCCACCAGCAAAGAGCCGCGGGCCGAGCAGTACTTC.

The V call is TRBV5-4, the J call TRBJ2-3; D is unresolved. Germline CDR1 is SGHNT and CDR2 is YYREEE (reference sequence). With 1 base removed from V and 4 bases from J, the gap between germline ends came to 10 bases. The CDR3 is made up of 14 amino acids. The CDR3: CASSLLVASDTQYF. CDR3 in DNA: TGTGCCAGCAGCTTGTTGGTGGCTTCAGATACGCAGTATTTT.

The rearrangement joins TRBV10-3 to TRBJ2-7; 8 nucleotides agree with TRBD1. This CDR3 is 14 amino acids long. Germline V gene lookup returns CDR1 ENHRY and CDR2 SYGVKD. V trimming: 5 bases; J trimming: 2 bases; junction bases outside the gene matches: 5. CDR3 region: CAISSTGVAYEQYF. For the CDR3, the DNA is TGTGCCATCAGTTCGACAGGGGTCGCCTACGAGCAGTACTTC.

This clone has only a few counts. The chain carries TRBV30 and TRBJ2-7; 9 bases fit TRBD1. The germline V gene encodes CDR1 GTSNPN and CDR2 SVGIG (reference sequence). The CDR3 contains 13 residues. The ends lost 2 bases at V and 7 bases at J; junction bases unmatched: 6. The CDR3 spells CAWSPDRGLEQYF. DNA of the CDR3: TGTGCCTGGAGTCCGGACAGGGGCCTTGAGCAGTACTTC.

The chain recombines TRBV6-6 with TRBJ1-5, with D perhaps TRBD1 (5 bases). Germline values: CDR1 MNHNY, CDR2 SVGAGI (reference sequence). This CDR3 has 13 residues. V was pared by 7 bases and J by 9 bases, with 16 bases between. The DNA for the CDR3 is TGTGCCAGCACGGGGGGGAATAGTCGGCCCCAGCATTTT. Translation: CASTGGNSRPQHF.

V and J are TRBV30 and TRBJ2-5, with 11 bases matching TRBD2. V trimming: 1 base; J trimming: 4 bases; junction bases outside the gene matches: 8. The CDR3 contains 16 residues. Looked up from germline, CDR1 is GTSNPN and CDR2 is SVGIG (reference sequence). CDR3 nucleotides: TGTGCCTGGAGTGCCCTAGCGGGGGGCTCCCTAGAGACCCAGTACTTC. Translation: CAWSALAGGSLETQYF.

V is TRBV19 and J is TRBJ1-6; a possible D gene is TRBD1 (6 bases). The CDR3 is made up of 15 amino acids. Looked up from germline, CDR1 is LNHDA and CDR2 is SQIVND (reference sequence). V shed 7 bases and J shed 6 bases, with 16 bases lying between them. CDR3 coding DNA: TGTGCCAGTACTAGACTGGACAGCGGTAATTCACCCCTCCACTTT. Translated: CASTRLDSGNSPLHF.

The rearrangement uses TRBV7-2 and TRBJ2-1, with 10 nucleotides matching TRBD2. With 4 bases clipped from V and 6 bases from J, the junction kept 9 bases outside the gene matches. Germline loops: CDR1 SGHTA, CDR2 FQGNSA. The CDR3 totals 16 residues. CDR3 region: CASSSQPAGGRNEQFF. For the CDR3, the DNA is TGTGCCAGCAGCTCCCAACCAGCGGGGGGGCGCAATGAGCAGTTCTTC.

This rearrangement joins TRBV19 to TRBJ1-5; D is undetermined. The CDR3 sequence is 12 residues long. The germline V gene encodes CDR1 LNHDA and CDR2 SQIVND (reference sequence). Trimming left V 11 bases short and J 0 bases short, with 8 bases between. The CDR3 nucleotides are TGTGCCTGTCGAGATAGCAATCAGCCCCAGCATTTT. Amino acids: CACRDSNQPQHF.

The V gene is TRBV28, the J gene TRBJ2-7, with a weak D call TRBD1 (5 bases). The V gene lost 6 bases and the J gene lost 6 bases, with 15 bases spanning the gap. CDR1 and CDR2 from the germline V gene are MDHEN and SYDVKM. The CDR3 has 13 residues. CDR3 DNA sequence: TGTGCCAGCAGACAGAACCAGGGCTCCGAGCAGTACTTC. Translation gives CASRQNQGSEQYF.

This chain uses TRBV10-3 with TRBJ2-4; a possible D gene is TRBD2 (5 bases). Trimming took off 0 bases at V and 9 bases at J, with 12 bases between the two ends. CDR1 ENHRY and CDR2 SYGVKD come from the germline V gene. CDR3 size: 14 residues. In DNA form, the CDR3 reads TGTGCCATCAGTGAGTCCCTTCAACGGGGCATTCAGTACTTC. This gives the protein CAISESLQRGIQYF.